This entry is about one TCR beta chain. Sequenced by immunoSEQ multiplex PCR; TCRdb stores in-frame clones only, minus some. The data hold around 200,000 clones, with more than 75% observed a single time. The source of the sample is a study of blood T cell repertoires in COVID-19. In the study overall: Spain, Italy and the United States supplied samples that represented acute and convalescent COVID-19.

This CDR3 is 12 amino acids long. V lost 5 bases and J 5 bases, leaving 13 bases between the germline ends. Germline CDR1 is SQVTM and CDR2 is ANQGSEA. The TCR comes from a man aged 55-75 years who had recovered from COVID-19. Input material: peripheral blood. The chain carries TRBV29-1 and TRBJ2-7, with D maybe TRBD1 (6 bases). The CDR3 loop reads CSVSRGGHEQYF. CDR3 nucleotide sequence: TGCAGCGTTTCCAGGGGCGGCCACGAGCAGTACTTC.